This T cell receptor (beta chain) was sequenced for a study of Ad26.COV2.S vaccination and SARS-CoV-2 variants. Points from the study as a whole: Placebo recipients had lower spike-specific TCR breadth than vaccine recipients.

The table came from immunoSEQ multiplex PCR; TCRdb's copy has only in-frame clones and leaves some out. The table has approximately 450,000 clones, more than 80% seen once; the top ten hold 9% to 15%. This CDR3 has 18 residues. Germline V lookup: CDR1 SGHAT, CDR2 FQNNGV. Trimming removed 3 bases from V and 3 bases from J; junction bases left unmatched: 13. Of note for this clone: Its antigen is undetermined.

Treatment defined: some 20 received Ad26.COV2.S at low or high dose, single or two shots; several received placebo; per-sample allocation not given. Sampling was done on day 63 after the first vaccine or placebo injection. Ad26.COV2.S expressed prefusion-stabilized spike from the original Wuhan strain. This TCR came from a person aged 18 to 65 who received the Ad26.COV2.S COVID-19 vaccine or a placebo. This sequence joins TRBV11-2 and TRBJ2-2, with 7 bases that match TRBD1. Sequencing was performed on peripheral blood, taken in a trial of Ad26.COV2.S vaccine versus placebo. The chain's CDR3 is CASSFSRPTGSYTGELFF. The CDR3 DNA reads as TGTGCCAGCAGCTTCTCTCGCCCGACAGGGTCCTACACCGGGGAGCTGTTTTTT.